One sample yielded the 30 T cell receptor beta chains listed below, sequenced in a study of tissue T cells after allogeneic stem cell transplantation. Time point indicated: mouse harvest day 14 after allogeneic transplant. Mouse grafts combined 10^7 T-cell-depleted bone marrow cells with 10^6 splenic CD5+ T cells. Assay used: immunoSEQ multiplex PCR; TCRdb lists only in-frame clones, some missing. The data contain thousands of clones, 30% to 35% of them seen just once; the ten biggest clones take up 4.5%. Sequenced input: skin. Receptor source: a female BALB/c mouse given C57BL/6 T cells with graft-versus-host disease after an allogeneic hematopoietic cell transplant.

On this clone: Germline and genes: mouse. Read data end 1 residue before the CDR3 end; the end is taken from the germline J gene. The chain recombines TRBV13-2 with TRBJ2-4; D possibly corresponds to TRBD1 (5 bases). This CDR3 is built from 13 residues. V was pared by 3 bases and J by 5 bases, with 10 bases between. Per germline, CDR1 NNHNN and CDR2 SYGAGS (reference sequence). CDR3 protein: CASGAQGRNTLYF. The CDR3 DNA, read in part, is TGTGCCAGCGGTGCGCAGGGAAGAAACACCTTGTAC.

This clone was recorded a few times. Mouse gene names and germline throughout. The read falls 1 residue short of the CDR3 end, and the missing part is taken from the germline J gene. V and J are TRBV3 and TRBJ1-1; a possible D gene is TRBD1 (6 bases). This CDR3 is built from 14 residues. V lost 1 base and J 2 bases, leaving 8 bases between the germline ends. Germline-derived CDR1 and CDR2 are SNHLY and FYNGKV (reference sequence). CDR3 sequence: CASSLGGANTEVFF. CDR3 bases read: TGTGCCAGCAGCTTAGGGGGGGCCAACACAGAAGTCTTC.

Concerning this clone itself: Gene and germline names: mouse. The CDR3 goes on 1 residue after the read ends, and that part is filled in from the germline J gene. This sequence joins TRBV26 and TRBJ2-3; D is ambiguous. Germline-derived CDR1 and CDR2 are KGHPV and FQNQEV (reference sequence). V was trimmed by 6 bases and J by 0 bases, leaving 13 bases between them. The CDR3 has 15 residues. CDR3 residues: CASRPSFSSAETLYF. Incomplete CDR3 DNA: TGTGCCAGCAGGCCCTCATTCTCTAGTGCAGAAACGCTGTAT.

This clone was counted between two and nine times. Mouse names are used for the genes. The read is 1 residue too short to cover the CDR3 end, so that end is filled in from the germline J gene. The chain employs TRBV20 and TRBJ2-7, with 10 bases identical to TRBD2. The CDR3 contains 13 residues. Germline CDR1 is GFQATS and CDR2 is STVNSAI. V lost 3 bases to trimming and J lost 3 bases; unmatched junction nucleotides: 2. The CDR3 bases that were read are TGTGGTGCTAGACTGGGGGGGAACTATGAACAGTAC. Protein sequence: CGARLGGNYEQY. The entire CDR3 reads CGARLGGNYEQYF.

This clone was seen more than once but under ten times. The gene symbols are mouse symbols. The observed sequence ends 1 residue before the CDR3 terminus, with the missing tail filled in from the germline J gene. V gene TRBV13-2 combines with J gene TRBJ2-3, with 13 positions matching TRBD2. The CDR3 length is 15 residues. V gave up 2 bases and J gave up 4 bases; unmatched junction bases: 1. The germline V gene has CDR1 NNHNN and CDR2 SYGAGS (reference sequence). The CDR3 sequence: CASGEGLGGSETLYF. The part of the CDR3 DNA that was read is TGTGCCAGCGGTGAGGGACTGGGGGGGTCAGAAACGCTGTAT.

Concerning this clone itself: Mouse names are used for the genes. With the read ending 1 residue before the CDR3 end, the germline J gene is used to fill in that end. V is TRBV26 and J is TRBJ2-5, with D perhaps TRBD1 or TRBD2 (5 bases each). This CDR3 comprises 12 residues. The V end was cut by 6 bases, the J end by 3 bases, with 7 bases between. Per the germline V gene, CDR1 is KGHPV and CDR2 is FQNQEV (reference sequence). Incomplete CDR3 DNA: TGTGCCAGCAGGGGACGGCAAGACACCCAGTAC. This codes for CASRGRQDTQY. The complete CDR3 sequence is CASRGRQDTQYF.

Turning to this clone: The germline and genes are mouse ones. The part of the CDR3 DNA that was read is TGTGCCAGCAGTAAAGGGACTGGGGGGGAGGAACAGTAC. This sequence encodes CASSKGTGGEEQY. The full CDR3 sequence reads CASSKGTGGEEQYF. The rearrangement uses TRBV26 and TRBJ2-7, with 13 bases identical to TRBD2. The DNA ends 1 residue before the CDR3 does, and the rest of the CDR3 is filled in from the germline J gene. This CDR3 region has 14 residues. Germline V gene data show CDR1 as KGHPV and CDR2 as FQNQEV (reference sequence). The V segment lost 5 bases and the J segment 7 bases; nucleotides outside the gene matches: 5.

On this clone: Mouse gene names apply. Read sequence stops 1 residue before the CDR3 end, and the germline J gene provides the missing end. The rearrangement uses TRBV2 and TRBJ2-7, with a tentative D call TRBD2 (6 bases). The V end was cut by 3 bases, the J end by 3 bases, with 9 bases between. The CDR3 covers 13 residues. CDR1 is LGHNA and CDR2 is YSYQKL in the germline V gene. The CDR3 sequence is CASSQRDFYEQYF. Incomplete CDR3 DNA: TGTGCCAGCAGCCAGCGGGACTTCTATGAACAGTAC.

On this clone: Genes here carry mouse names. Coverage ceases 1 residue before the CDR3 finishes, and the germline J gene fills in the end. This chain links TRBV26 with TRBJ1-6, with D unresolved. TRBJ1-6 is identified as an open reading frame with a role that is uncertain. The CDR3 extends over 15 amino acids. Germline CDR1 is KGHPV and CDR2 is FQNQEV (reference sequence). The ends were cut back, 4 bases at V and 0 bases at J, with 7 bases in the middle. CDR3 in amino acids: CASSPTNSYNSPLYF. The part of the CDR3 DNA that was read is TGTGCCAGCAGTCCGACAAATTCCTATAATTCGCCCCTCTAC.

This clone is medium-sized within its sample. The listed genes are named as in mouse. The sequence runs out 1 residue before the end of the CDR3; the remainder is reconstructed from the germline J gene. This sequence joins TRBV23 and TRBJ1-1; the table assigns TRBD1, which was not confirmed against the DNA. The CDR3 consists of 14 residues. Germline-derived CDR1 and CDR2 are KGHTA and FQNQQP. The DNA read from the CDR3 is TGCTCCAGCAGTTATACAGGGGTAAACACAGAAGTCTTC. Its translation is CSSSYTGVNTEVF. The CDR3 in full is CSSSYTGVNTEVFF. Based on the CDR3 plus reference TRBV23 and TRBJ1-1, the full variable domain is DAAVTQKPRYLIKMKGQEAEMKCIPEKGHTAVFWYQQKQSKELKFLIYFQNQQPLDQIDMVKERFSAVCPSSSLCSLGIRTCEAEDSALYLCSSSYTGVNTEVFFGKGTRLTVV.

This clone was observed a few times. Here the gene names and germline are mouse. This chain's CDR3 is CASRGTGRNTQYF. Partial CDR3 DNA: TGTGCCAGCAGGGGGACAGGGAGGAACACCCAGTAC. This chain links TRBV26 with TRBJ2-5; 9 bases are a match to TRBD1. The CDR3 goes on 1 residue after the read ends, and that part is filled in from the germline J gene. This CDR3 is 13 amino acids long. Germline CDR1 and CDR2: KGHPV and FQNQEV (reference sequence). The V segment lost 6 bases and the J segment 7 bases; nucleotides outside the gene matches: 5.

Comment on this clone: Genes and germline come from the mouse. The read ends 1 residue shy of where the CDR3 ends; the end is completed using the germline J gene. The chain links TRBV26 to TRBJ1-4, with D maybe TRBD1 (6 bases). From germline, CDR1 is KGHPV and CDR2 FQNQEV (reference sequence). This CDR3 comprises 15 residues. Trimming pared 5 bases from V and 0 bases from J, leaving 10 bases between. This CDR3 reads CASSSTGFSNERLFF. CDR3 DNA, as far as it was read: TGTGCCAGCAGTTCAACAGGGTTTTCCAACGAAAGATTATTT.

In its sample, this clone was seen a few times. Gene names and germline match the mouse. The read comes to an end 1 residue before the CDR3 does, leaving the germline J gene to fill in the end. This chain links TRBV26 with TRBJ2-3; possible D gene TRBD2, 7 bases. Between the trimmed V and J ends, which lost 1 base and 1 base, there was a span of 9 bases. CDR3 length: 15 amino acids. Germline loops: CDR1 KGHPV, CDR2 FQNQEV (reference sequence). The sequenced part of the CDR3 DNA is TGTGCCAGCAGTCTGTGGGGGGCTGGTGCAGAAACGCTGTAT. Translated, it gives CASSLWGAGAETLY. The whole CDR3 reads CASSLWGAGAETLYF.

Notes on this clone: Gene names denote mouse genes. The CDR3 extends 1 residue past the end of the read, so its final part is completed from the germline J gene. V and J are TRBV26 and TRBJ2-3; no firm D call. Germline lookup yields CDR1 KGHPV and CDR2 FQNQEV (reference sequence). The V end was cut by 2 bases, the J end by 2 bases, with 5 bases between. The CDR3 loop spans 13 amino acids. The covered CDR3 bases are TGTGCCAGCAGTCTGAACATTGCAGAAACGCTGTAT. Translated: CASSLNIAETLY. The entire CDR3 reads CASSLNIAETLYF. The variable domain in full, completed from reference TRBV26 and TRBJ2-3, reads NSKVIQTPRYLVKGQGQKAKMRCIPEKGHPVVFWYQQNKNNEFKFLINFQNQEVLQQIDMTEKRFSAECPSNSPCSLEIQSSEAGDSALYLCASSLNIAETLYFGSGTRLTVL.

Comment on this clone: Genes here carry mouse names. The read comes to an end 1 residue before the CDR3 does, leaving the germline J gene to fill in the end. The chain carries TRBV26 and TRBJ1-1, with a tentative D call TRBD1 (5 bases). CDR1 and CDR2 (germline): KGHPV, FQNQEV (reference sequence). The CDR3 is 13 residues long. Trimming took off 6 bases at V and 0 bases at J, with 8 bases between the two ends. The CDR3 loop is CASSGGSNTEVFF. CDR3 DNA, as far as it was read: TGTGCCAGCAGCGGGGGGTCAAACACAGAAGTCTTC.

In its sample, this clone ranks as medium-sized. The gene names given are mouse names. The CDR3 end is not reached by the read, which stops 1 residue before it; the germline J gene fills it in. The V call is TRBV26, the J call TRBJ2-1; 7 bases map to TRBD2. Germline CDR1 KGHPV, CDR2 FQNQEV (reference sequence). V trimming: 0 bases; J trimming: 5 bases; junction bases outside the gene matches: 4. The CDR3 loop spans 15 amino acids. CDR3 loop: CASSLSNGGDAEQFF. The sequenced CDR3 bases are TGTGCCAGCAGTCTGTCGAACGGGGGGGATGCTGAGCAGTTC.

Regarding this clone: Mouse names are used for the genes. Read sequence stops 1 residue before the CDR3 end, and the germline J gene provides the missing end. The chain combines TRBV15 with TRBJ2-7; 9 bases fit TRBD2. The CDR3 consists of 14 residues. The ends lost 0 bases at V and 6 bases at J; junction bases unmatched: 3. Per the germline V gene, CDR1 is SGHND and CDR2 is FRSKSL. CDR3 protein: CASSLAGGALEQYF. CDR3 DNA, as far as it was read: TGTGCCAGCAGTTTAGCTGGGGGGGCGCTTGAACAGTAC.

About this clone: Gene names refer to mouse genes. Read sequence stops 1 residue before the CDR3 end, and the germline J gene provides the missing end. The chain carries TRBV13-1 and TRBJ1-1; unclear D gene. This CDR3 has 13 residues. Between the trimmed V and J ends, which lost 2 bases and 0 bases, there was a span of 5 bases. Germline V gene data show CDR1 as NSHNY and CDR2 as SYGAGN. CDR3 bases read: TGTGCCAGCAGTGAGGGTGCAAACACAGAAGTCTTC. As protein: CASSEGANTEVF. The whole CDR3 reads CASSEGANTEVFF.

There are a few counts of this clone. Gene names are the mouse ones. CDR3 residues: CASSQDATANTEVFF. Incomplete CDR3 DNA: TGTGCCAGCAGCCAAGATGCTACAGCAAACACAGAAGTCTTC. V gene TRBV5 combines with J gene TRBJ1-1, with D hard to call. The read finishes 1 residue shy of the CDR3 end, and the germline J gene is used to complete it. Trimming shortened V by 0 bases and J by 0 bases, and 8 bases separated the two germline ends. This CDR3 has 15 residues. Germline lookup yields CDR1 LGHNA and CDR2 YNLKQL (reference sequence).

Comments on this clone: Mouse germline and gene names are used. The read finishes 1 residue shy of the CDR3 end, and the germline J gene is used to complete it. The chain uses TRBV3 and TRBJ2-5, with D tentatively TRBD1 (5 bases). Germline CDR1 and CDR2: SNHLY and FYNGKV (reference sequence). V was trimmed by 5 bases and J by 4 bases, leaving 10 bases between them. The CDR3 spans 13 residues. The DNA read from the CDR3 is TGTGCCAGCAGCGAAGGGGTAGAAGACACCCAGTAC. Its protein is CASSEGVEDTQY. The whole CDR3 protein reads CASSEGVEDTQYF.

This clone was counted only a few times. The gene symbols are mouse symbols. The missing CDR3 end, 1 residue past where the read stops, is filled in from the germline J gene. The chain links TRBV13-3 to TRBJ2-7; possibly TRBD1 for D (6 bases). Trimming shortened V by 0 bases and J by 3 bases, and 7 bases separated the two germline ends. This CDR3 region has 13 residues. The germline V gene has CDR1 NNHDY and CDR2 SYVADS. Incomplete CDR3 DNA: TGTGCCAGCAGTGATGGGGACATCTATGAACAGTAC. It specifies CASSDGDIYEQY. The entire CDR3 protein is CASSDGDIYEQYF.

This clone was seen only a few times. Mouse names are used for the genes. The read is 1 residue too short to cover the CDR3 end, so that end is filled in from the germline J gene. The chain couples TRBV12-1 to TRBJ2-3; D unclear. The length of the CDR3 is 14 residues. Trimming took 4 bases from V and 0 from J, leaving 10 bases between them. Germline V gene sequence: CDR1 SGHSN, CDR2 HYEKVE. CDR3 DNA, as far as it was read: TGTGCCAGCTCCTCGGGGTCTAGTGCAGAAACGCTGTAT. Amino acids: CASSSGSSAETLY. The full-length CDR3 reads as CASSSGSSAETLYF.

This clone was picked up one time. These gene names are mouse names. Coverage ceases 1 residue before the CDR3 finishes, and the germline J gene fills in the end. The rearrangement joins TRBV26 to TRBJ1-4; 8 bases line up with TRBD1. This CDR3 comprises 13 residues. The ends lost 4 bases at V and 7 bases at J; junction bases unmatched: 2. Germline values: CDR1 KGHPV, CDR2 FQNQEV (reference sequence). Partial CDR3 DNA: TGTGCCAGCAGTCCGACAGGGGTCGAAAGATTATTT. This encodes CASSPTGVERLF. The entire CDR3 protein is CASSPTGVERLFF.

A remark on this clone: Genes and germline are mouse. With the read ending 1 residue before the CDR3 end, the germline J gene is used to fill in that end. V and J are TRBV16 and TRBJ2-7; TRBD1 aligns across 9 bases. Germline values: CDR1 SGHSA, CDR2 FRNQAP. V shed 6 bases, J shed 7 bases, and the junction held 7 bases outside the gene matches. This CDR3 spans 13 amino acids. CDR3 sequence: CASRPGTGREQYF. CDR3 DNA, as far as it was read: TGTGCAAGCAGGCCCGGGACAGGGAGAGAACAGTAC.

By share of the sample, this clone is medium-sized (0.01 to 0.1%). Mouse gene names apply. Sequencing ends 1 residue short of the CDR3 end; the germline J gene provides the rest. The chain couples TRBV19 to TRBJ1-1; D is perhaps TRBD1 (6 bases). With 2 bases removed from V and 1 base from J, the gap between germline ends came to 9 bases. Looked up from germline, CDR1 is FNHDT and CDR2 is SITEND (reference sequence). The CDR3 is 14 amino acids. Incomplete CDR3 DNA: TGTGCCAGCAGTATCACAGGGTTAAACACAGAAGTCTTC. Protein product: CASSITGLNTEVF. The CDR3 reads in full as CASSITGLNTEVFF. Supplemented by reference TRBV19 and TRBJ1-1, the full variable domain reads GGIITQTPKFLIGQEGQKLTLKCQQNFNHDTMYWYRQDSGKGLRLIYYSITENDLQKGDLSEGYDASREKKSSFSLTVTSAQKNEMAVFLCASSITGLNTEVFFGKGTRLTVV.

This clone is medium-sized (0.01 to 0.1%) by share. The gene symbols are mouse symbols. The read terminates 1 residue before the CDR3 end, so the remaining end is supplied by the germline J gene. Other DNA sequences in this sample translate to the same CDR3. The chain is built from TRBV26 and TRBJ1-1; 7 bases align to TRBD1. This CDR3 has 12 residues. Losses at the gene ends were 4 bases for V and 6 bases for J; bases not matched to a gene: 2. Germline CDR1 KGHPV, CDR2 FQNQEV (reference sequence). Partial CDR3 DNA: TGTGCCAGCAGTCGACAGGGCCCAGAAGTCTTC. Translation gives CASSRQGPEVF. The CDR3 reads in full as CASSRQGPEVFF.

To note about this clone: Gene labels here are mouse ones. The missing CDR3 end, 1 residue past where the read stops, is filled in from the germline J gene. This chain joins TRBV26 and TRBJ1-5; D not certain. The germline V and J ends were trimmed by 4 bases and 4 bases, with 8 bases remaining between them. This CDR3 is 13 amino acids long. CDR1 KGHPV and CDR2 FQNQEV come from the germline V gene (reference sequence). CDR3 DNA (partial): TGTGCCAGCAGTCACGACATGAACCAGGCTCCGCTT. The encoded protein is CASSHDMNQAPL. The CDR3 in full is CASSHDMNQAPLF.

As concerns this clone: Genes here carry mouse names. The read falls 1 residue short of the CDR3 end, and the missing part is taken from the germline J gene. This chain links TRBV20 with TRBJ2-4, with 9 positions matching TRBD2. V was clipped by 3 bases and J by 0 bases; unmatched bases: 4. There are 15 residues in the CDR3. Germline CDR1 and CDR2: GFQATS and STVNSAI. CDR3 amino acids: CGASGLGTSQNTLYF. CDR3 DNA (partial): TGTGGTGCTAGTGGACTGGGGACTAGTCAAAACACCTTGTAC.

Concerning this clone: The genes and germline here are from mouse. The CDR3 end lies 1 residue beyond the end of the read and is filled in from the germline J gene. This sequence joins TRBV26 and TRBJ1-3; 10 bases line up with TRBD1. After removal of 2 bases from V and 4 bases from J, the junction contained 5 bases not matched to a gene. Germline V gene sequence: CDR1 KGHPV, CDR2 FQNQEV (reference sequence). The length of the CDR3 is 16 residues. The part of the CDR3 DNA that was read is TGTGCCAGCAGTCTGCTGACAGGGGGCTTGGGAAATACGCTCTAT. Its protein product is CASSLLTGGLGNTLY. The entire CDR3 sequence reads CASSLLTGGLGNTLYF.

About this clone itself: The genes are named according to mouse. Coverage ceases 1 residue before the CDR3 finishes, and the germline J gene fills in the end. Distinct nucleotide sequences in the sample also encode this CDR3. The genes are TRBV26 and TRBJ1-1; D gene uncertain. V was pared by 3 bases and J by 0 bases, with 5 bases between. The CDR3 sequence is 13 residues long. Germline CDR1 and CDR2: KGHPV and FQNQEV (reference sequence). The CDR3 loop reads CASSLNANTEVFF. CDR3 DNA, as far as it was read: TGTGCCAGCAGTCTCAATGCAAACACAGAAGTCTTC.